Listed here are 18 T cell receptor beta chains from one sample, sequenced in a study of shared clonotypes between healthy human individuals. Sequenced by immunoSEQ multiplex PCR; TCRdb stores in-frame clones only, minus some. The repertoire holds 2 million to 3 million clones, with approximately 92% as singletons. Material: naive CD4+ T cells sorted from blood. Subset meaning: CD45RA+ positively selected. The origin of the receptors is a man aged 18 to 35 in good health.

The genes are TRBV18 and TRBJ1-2, with D uncertain. V lost 4 bases and J 4 bases, leaving 16 bases between the germline ends. Germline assignment: CDR1 KGHSH and CDR2 LQKENI. The CDR3 length is 15 residues. CDR3 DNA: TGTGCCAGCTCACAAGGGCCAACGACTTTCTATGGCTACACCTTC. It yields the protein CASSQGPTTFYGYTF.

The rearrangement links TRBV18 to TRBJ2-7; perhaps TRBD2 as D (5 bases). This CDR3 has 16 residues. Germline V gene data show CDR1 as KGHSH and CDR2 as LQKENI. Deletions cut 2 bases from V and 4 bases from J, with 18 bases between. The CDR3 DNA reads TGTGCCAGCTCACCAAACTCCGGGATTGTTGGTTACGAGCAGTACTTC. Translated: CASSPNSGIVGYEQYF.

A single count supports this clone. The gene calls are TRBV5-1 and TRBJ1-1; tentatively, D is TRBD1 (6 bases). Between the trimmed V and J ends, which lost 4 bases and 5 bases, there was a span of 12 bases. The CDR3 consists of 13 residues. From germline, CDR1 is SGHRS and CDR2 YFSETQ. CDR3 in DNA: TGCGCCAGCAGCAGCCAGGGGCGTACTGAAGCTTTCTTT. This codes for CASSSQGRTEAFF.

This clone showed up just a few times. The chain is built from TRBV29-1 and TRBJ1-1; 8 nucleotides match TRBD1. Trimming at V came to 5 bases and at J to 1 base, leaving 3 bases not matched to a gene. The CDR3 totals 13 residues. Germline V gene sequence: CDR1 SQVTM, CDR2 ANQGSEA. The CDR3 spells CSVKGQANTEAFF. CDR3 in DNA: TGCAGCGTTAAGGGACAGGCGAACACTGAAGCTTTCTTT.

Worth noting for this clone: The same CDR3 is also encoded by other DNA sequences in this sample. The chain has TRBV10-3 and TRBJ2-7; no reliable D call. The V end lost 0 bases, the J end lost 7 bases, and 4 bases lay between the germline ends. Germline CDR1 reads ENHRY; CDR2 reads SYGVKD. The length of the CDR3 is 11 residues. The CDR3 region has the DNA TGTGCCATCAGTGAGTCGGGGGAGCAGTACTTC. This sequence encodes CAISESGEQYF.

The chain uses TRBV27 and TRBJ1-1, with no clear D. Between the trimmed V and J ends, which lost 3 bases and 4 bases, there was a span of 9 bases. CDR1 MNHEY and CDR2 SMNVEV come from the germline V gene (reference sequence). There are 13 residues in the CDR3. The CDR3 nucleotides are TGTGCCAGCAGTTTGGGTGTACTCACTGAAGCTTTCTTT. This codes for CASSLGVLTEAFF.

The V call is TRBV19, the J call TRBJ1-1; 9 positions match TRBD1. Losses at the gene ends were 3 bases for V and 0 bases for J; bases not matched to a gene: 5. CDR3 length: 16 amino acids. Germline V CDR1 and CDR2: LNHDA, SQIVND (reference sequence). This chain's CDR3 is CASSIVGTGLNTEAFF. The CDR3 nucleotides read TGTGCCAGTAGTATTGTTGGGACAGGGCTGAACACTGAAGCTTTCTTT.

This rearrangement joins TRBV7-2 to TRBJ2-1; D is unclear. V gave up 1 base and J gave up 3 bases, with 10 bases separating them. The CDR3 is made up of 15 amino acids. The germline V gene has CDR1 SGHTA and CDR2 FQGNSA. The CDR3 protein is CASSLGRGYYNEQFF. In nucleotides, the CDR3 is TGTGCCAGCAGCTTAGGTCGCGGTTACTACAATGAGCAGTTCTTC.

The J gene is TRBJ2-1, the V gene TRBV7-2; 13 bases are shared with TRBD2. With V trimmed by 5 bases and J by 1 base, 11 bases remained unmatched. CDR1 is SGHTA and CDR2 is FQGNSA in the germline V gene. The CDR3 totals 19 residues. CDR3 DNA: TGTGCCAGCAGCACACGGACTAGCGGGAGTTTGGAGTCCTACAATGAGCAGTTCTTC. This gives the protein CASSTRTSGSLESYNEQFF.

The gene calls are TRBV18 and TRBJ2-1, with D uncertain. From germline, CDR1 is KGHSH and CDR2 LQKENI. The CDR3 runs to 15 residues. V gave up 2 bases and J gave up 0 bases, with 8 bases separating them. The chain's CDR3 is CASSPSVSSYNEQFF. The CDR3 DNA is TGTGCCAGCTCACCATCTGTGAGCTCCTACAATGAGCAGTTCTTC.

V is TRBV6-5 and J is TRBJ1-6; 7 nucleotides line up with TRBD1. The CDR3 totals 16 residues. The V gene's germline CDR1 is MNHEY and CDR2 SVGAGI. J was trimmed by 9 bases and V by 2 bases; bases with no gene match: 10. In DNA, the CDR3 is TGTGCCAGCAGTTACGGGGACAGTAGGACGGGTTCACCCCTCCACTTT. The encoded protein is CASSYGDSRTGSPLHF.

The rearrangement links TRBV19 to TRBJ1-6; no definite D call. The CDR3 spans 14 residues. V was trimmed by 3 bases and J by 5 bases, leaving 8 bases between them. CDR1 LNHDA and CDR2 SQIVND come from the germline V gene (reference sequence). The CDR3 here is CASSILTDNSPLHF. CDR3 nucleotides: TGTGCCAGTAGTATTTTAACCGATAATTCACCCCTCCACTTT.

Notes on this clone: This CDR3 is also generated by other DNA sequences in the sample. The J gene is TRBJ2-5, the V gene TRBV9; D might be TRBD1 or TRBD2, each matching 6 bases. V was trimmed by 0 bases and J by 5 bases, leaving 14 bases between them. The germline V gene encodes CDR1 SGDLS and CDR2 YYNGEE. The CDR3 length is 15 residues. The CDR3 is CASSVDPGAGETQYF. CDR3 bases: TGTGCCAGCAGCGTAGACCCGGGGGCCGGGGAGACCCAGTACTTC.

The rearrangement uses TRBV4-2 and TRBJ2-7; 12 nucleotides align to TRBD2. CDR1 and CDR2 from the germline V gene are LGHNA and YNFKEQ. Trimming cost V 2 bases and J 4 bases; bases outside gene matches: 12. The CDR3 runs 18 residues. CDR3 protein: CASSQTTSGGAASYEQYF. The CDR3, as DNA: TGTGCCAGCAGCCAAACGACTAGCGGGGGCGCCGCCTCATACGAGCAGTACTTC.

The CDR3 DNA reads as TGTGCCAGCAGTCCACCCTACGACAGGGGGTATGGCTACACCTTC. It codes for CASSPPYDRGYGYTF. V usage is TRBV6-6 and J usage is TRBJ1-2; TRBD1 matches 9 bases. Trimming took 5 bases from V and 5 from J; bases not matched to a gene: 9. The CDR3 covers 15 residues. The germline V gene has CDR1 MNHNY and CDR2 SVGAGI (reference sequence).

The rearrangement joins TRBV30 to TRBJ2-3; D tentatively fits TRBD1 or TRBD2 (5 bases each). Trimming left V 1 base short and J 14 bases short, with 19 bases between. The CDR3 loop spans 13 amino acids. Germline lookup yields CDR1 GTSNPN and CDR2 SVGIG (reference sequence). CDR3 bases: TGTGCCTGGAGTGCAACTCGGGGCTTGCTGGGGTATTTT. Translation gives CAWSATRGLLGYF.

The chain recombines TRBV5-6 with TRBJ1-4; D not certain. V dropped 0 bases and J dropped 6 bases, with 6 bases sitting between them. The germline gives CDR1 SGHDT, CDR2 YYEEEE. The CDR3 is 13 amino acids. The CDR3 coding sequence is TGTGCCAGCAGCTTGGGAGGGTATGAAAAACTGTTTTTT. Protein product: CASSLGGYEKLFF.

The chain combines TRBV4-1 with TRBJ2-5; the D gene is possibly TRBD1 (6 bases). The CDR3 length is 16 residues. Germline V gives CDR1 MGHRA, CDR2 YSYEKL. The V end was cut by 4 bases, the J end by 5 bases, with 20 bases between. The CDR3 DNA is TGCGCCAGCAGCCGATCGCTAGGGGGAAGGGGGGAGACCCAGTACTTC. Its protein product is CASSRSLGGRGETQYF.